Listed below are T cell receptor beta chains from one sample, sequenced in a study of T cells after yellow fever vaccination. A single record per CDR3 protein comes from TCRdb applying MiXCR to the 5' RACE reads. The sample lists 400,000 to 450,000 distinct CDR3 sequences, around 20% occurring once. The material was PBMCs, obtained before the yellow fever booster vaccination. These receptors were obtained from a man younger than 35 who received the YFV17D yellow fever vaccine. Each CDR3 is given with its conserved first and last residue. D genes are given only for firm matches. Size is omitted from some rows. Given values are once, few, many or a class for expanded clones.

>TRBD1|TRBV12-3/TRBV12-4|NA|TRBJ2-1
TGTGCCAGCAGAGCGGACAGGCCGAATGAGCAGTTCTTC
CASRADRPNEQFF
>NA|TRBV4-3|NA|TRBJ2-2
TGCGCCAGCAGCCAGCAACCCGTAACCGGGGAGCTGTTTTTT
CASSQQPVTGELFF
>NA|TRBV11-2|few|TRBJ1-6
TGTGCCAGCAGCTTAGGGCCGTTTAATTCACCCCTCCACTTT
CASSLGPFNSPLHF
>NA|TRBV12-3/TRBV12-4|many|TRBJ2-5
TGTGCCAGCAGTCCCACCTGGACAAAAGAGACCCAGTACTTC
CASSPTWTKETQYF
>TRBD1|TRBV7-6|few|TRBJ1-3
TGTGCCAGCAGCTTACCCTACAGGGGTGGAAACACCATATATTTT
CASSLPYRGGNTIYF
>TRBD2|TRBV7-3|many|TRBJ2-3
TGTGCCAGCAGCTCCGGACTAGCAACAGATACGCAGTATTTT
CASSSGLATDTQYF
>NA|TRBV6-2/TRBV6-3|NA|TRBJ2-5
TGTGCCAGCAGTCCACAGGCGGAAGAGACCCAGTACTTC
CASSPQAEETQYF
>TRBD1|TRBV12-3/TRBV12-4|NA|TRBJ1-5
TGTGCCAGCAGTTTAACTGGGACAGGCTTGCATTTT
CASSLTGTGLHF
>TRBD1|TRBV2|NA|TRBJ2-5
TGTGCCAGCAGAGGAGGGGACAGGGGAGAGACCCAGTACTTC
CASRGGDRGETQYF
>NA|TRBV10-3|few|TRBJ1-1
TGTGCCATCAGTGAGTATGTCATGAACACTGAAGCTTTCTTT
CAISEYVMNTEAFF
>TRBD2|TRBV20-1|few|TRBJ2-3
TGCAGTGCTAGAGATCTAGCGGGGACCCGCACAGATACGCAGTATTTT
CSARDLAGTRTDTQYF
>NA|TRBV9|NA|TRBJ2-1
TGTGCCAGCAGCGTAGCGAGCGAGTCCTACAATGAGCAGTTCTTC
CASSVASESYNEQFF
>TRBD2|TRBV7-3|many|TRBJ2-1
TGTGCCAGCAGCTTATACGGGGGGGCAGGGAATGAGCAGTTCTTC
CASSLYGGAGNEQFF
>NA|TRBV10-3|NA|TRBJ1-2
TGTGCCATCTCCAGCGGGGGGAGGAGTGGCTACACCTTC
CAISSGGRSGYTF
>NA|TRBV20-1|NA|TRBJ2-7
TGCAGTGCTAGAGATAGGGCGGGCAGCGCCTACGAGCAGTACTTC
CSARDRAGSAYEQYF
>NA|TRBV6-1|few|TRBJ1-2
TGTGCCAGCATCGGGGGGGGAGTGGGCCATGGCTACACCTTC
CASIGGGVGHGYTF
>NA|TRBV6-6|NA|TRBJ1-2
TGTGCCAGCAGTTACTCGGAAACCCTTAACTATGGCTACACCTTC
CASSYSETLNYGYTF
>NA|TRBV6-5|few|TRBJ2-3
TGTGCCAGCAGTTACCCGGGGGGCACAGATACGCAGTATTTT
CASSYPGGTDTQYF
>TRBD2|TRBV29-1|few|TRBJ2-2
TGCAGCGTTGGGGGGGGGAACACCGGGGAGCTGTTTTTT
CSVGGGNTGELFF
>TRBD1|TRBV20-1|few|TRBJ2-5
TGCAGTGCAAGCACCGGGACAGGGGCTTCGGAGACCCAGTACTTC
CSASTGTGASETQYF
>TRBD1|TRBV5-5|NA|TRBJ2-7
TGTGCCAGCAGCCAGGGACAGGGGGGGAAGTACTACGAGCAGTACTTC
CASSQGQGGKYYEQYF
>TRBD1|TRBV7-3|few|TRBJ2-1
TGTGCCAGCAGCTTTTCCGGGACAGGGCACAATGAGCAGTTCTTC
CASSFSGTGHNEQFF
>NA|TRBV18|few|TRBJ1-2
TGTGCCAGCTCACCCGGGTCGGCGGGCTATGGCTACACCTTC
CASSPGSAGYGYTF
>NA|TRBV9|few|TRBJ2-5
TGTGCCAGCAGCGTAGGTGGGGGGATGGGAGAGACCCAGTACTTC
CASSVGGGMGETQYF
>NA|TRBV4-1|NA|TRBJ2-5
TGCGCCAGCAGCCAAGTGGGGCTCGGAGAGACCCAGTACTTC
CASSQVGLGETQYF
>TRBD1|TRBV7-6|few|TRBJ2-7
TGTGCCAGCAGCTTCCGGGACAGGGGCTACGAGCAGTACTTC
CASSFRDRGYEQYF
>TRBD2|TRBV6-4|NA|TRBJ2-7
TGTGCCAGCAGTTCCTCAGCGGGGTACGAGCAGTACTTC
CASSSSAGYEQYF
>TRBD2|TRBV14|few|TRBJ2-5
TGTGCCAGCAGCCAGCTACTAGCGGTCGAGACCCAGTACTTC
CASSQLLAVETQYF
>TRBD1|TRBV6-6|once|TRBJ1-6
TGTGCCGTCTGGGACAGGGGAAGTTATTCACCCCTCCACTTT
CAVWDRGSYSPLHF
>TRBD2|TRBV20-1|once|TRBJ2-1
TGCAGTGCTAGAGCGGGCGGGGGCTCCTACAATGAGCAGTTCTTC
CSARAGGGSYNEQFF
>TRBD1|TRBV10-2|NA|TRBJ2-7
TGCGCCAGCAGTCCCGGGACAGCTGGGCTCGGAGAGCAGTACTTC
CASSPGTAGLGEQYF
>TRBD2|TRBV7-3|NA|TRBJ2-1
TGTGCCAGCAGCAGACTAGCGGGGGGGTGGGATGAGCAGTTCTTC
CASSRLAGGWDEQFF
>NA|TRBV20-1|NA|TRBJ1-2
TGCAGTGCTAGAGATGGGGGGGTGTATGGCTACACCTTC
CSARDGGVYGYTF
>NA|TRBV7-2|NA|TRBJ2-5
TGTGCCAGCAGCTTAGCGCATCAAGGGAGAGAGACCCAGTACTTC
CASSLAHQGRETQYF
>TRBD2|TRBV12-5|NA|TRBJ2-5
TGTGCTAGTGGTTTACCTACCGGGACTAGCGGGGGCGACCAGTACTTC
CASGLPTGTSGGDQYF
>TRBD1|TRBV10-3|NA|TRBJ2-2
TGTGCCATCACCGGGGACAGGGCCGACACCGGGGAGCTGTTTTTT
CAITGDRADTGELFF
>TRBD1|TRBV27|NA|TRBJ1-6
TGTGCCAGCAGTTTTCGGACAGGGCAAATTTCACCCCTCCACTTT
CASSFRTGQISPLHF
>NA|TRBV20-1|NA|TRBJ2-3
TGCAGTGCTTTTGGGGTCGGGGCAGATACGCAGTATTTT
CSAFGVGADTQYF
>TRBD2|TRBV20-1|NA|TRBJ2-5
TGCAGTGCAAGGACTAGCGGGGGACAGACCCAGTACTTC
CSARTSGGQTQYF
>TRBD1|TRBV9|few|TRBJ1-1
TGTGCCAGCAGCGATGAGGGGGCGAGAAAGGAAGCTTTCTTT
CASSDEGARKEAFF
>NA|TRBV5-1|many|TRBJ2-5
TGCGCCAGCAGCCCAGACCGACAAGAAGAGACCCAGTACTTC
CASSPDRQEETQYF
>NA|TRBV7-2|NA|TRBJ2-5
TGTGCCAGCAGCTTATTTCGCGGAGAGACCCAGTACTTC
CASSLFRGETQYF
>NA|TRBV6-5|few|TRBJ1-5
TGTGCCAGCGGACGTGGGTTGAATCAGCCCCAGCATTTT
CASGRGLNQPQHF
>NA|TRBV18|NA|TRBJ2-7
TGTGCCAGCTCACCAGCTACTTTCTCCTACGAGCAGTACTTC
CASSPATFSYEQYF
>TRBD2|TRBV7-3|few|TRBJ2-1
TGTGCCAGCAGCTTCCTAGGGACTAGACGCAATGAGCAGTTCTTC
CASSFLGTRRNEQFF
>NA|TRBV7-2|few|TRBJ2-1
TGTGCCAGCACATTTTGGGGGGGGCTCGGAAATGAGCAGTTCTTC
CASTFWGGLGNEQFF
>NA|TRBV7-9|few|TRBJ2-1
TGTGCCAGCAGCCAAGTCTTAGGGACGGATAACAAGCAGTTCTTC
CASSQVLGTDNKQFF
>TRBD1|TRBV20-1|NA|TRBJ1-1
TGCAGTGCTGCCCAGGGGGGGAACACTGAAGCTTTCTTT
CSAAQGGNTEAFF
>TRBD2|TRBV5-1|NA|TRBJ2-3
TGCGCCAGCAGCGCCGGACTAGCGGGGGTTACGCAGTATTTT
CASSAGLAGVTQYF
>NA|TRBV7-8|few|TRBJ2-7
TGTGCCAGCAGCCCCGGCGGCGTCCCCTACGAGCAGTACTTC
CASSPGGVPYEQYF
>NA|TRBV4-3|few|TRBJ2-5
TGCGCCAGCAGCCAAGATACGACCCCCAAGAAGACCCAGTACTTC
CASSQDTTPKKTQYF
>TRBD1|TRBV20-1|NA|TRBJ2-7
TGCAGTGCTGTGCGGGGACAGGGGACCTACGAGCAGTACTTC
CSAVRGQGTYEQYF
>NA|TRBV7-2|many|TRBJ1-1
TGTGCCAGCAGCTTTGGACGGAAGAACACTGAAGCTTTCTTT
CASSFGRKNTEAFF
>TRBD2|TRBV6-2/TRBV6-3|NA|TRBJ2-3
TGTGCCAGCTCTGATCCGGGAAGCGGGGGAACAGATACGCAGTATTTT
CASSDPGSGGTDTQYF